A selection of T cell receptor beta chains follows, all from one sample in a study of cytomegalovirus exposure and HLA in healthy donors. Sequenced by immunoSEQ multiplex PCR; TCRdb stores in-frame clones only, minus some. The sample shows about 73,000 clones, 95% of them seen only once. Input material: PBMCs. The receptors were gathered from a man in his late teens or twenties in good health and CMV-seronegative. Each CDR3 is given with its conserved first and last residue. The D gene is left open where the match is weak. A row's size may be missing; if present it is once, few, many or a size class.

J	D	size	V	DNA	CDR3
TRBJ2-1	TRBD1	NA	TRBV6-1	TGTGCCAGCAGGACAGGGGAAGGTGATGAGCAGTTCTTC	CASRTGEGDEQFF
TRBJ2-1	TRBD2	NA	TRBV25-1	TGTGCCAGCAGTGAATTTAGCGGGGGGCCGAGTGAGCAGTTCTTC	CASSEFSGGPSEQFF
TRBJ1-5	TRBD1	NA	TRBV19	TGTGCCAGTAGTATAGATTACAGGGGACAGCCCCAGCATTTT	CASSIDYRGQPQHF
TRBJ1-1	NA	NA	TRBV25-1	TGTGCCAGCAGTGAACGGGGGGGGACTGAAGCTTTCTTT	CASSERGGTEAFF
TRBJ2-5	TRBD1	NA	TRBV7-9	TGTGCCAGCAGCTTACCCGCAGGGGGCGACGAGACCCAGTACTTC	CASSLPAGGDETQYF
TRBJ1-2	NA	NA	TRBV7-2	TGTGCCAGCAGCTTAGACAGCCACCGCTATGGCTACACCTTC	CASSLDSHRYGYTF
TRBJ2-1	TRBD2	NA	TRBV2	TGTGCCAGCAGGGAGCTAGCGGGGGGGTCTTTAGGAGATGAGCAGTTCTTC	CASRELAGGSLGDEQFF
TRBJ1-1	TRBD1	NA	TRBV5-1	TGCGCCAGCAGGTTCTATACCGGGACAGGGAACACTGAAGCTTTCTTT	CASRFYTGTGNTEAFF
TRBJ2-3	NA	once	TRBV5-1	TGCGCCAGCAGCCTTACAGGGCTCACAGATACGCAGTATTTT	CASSLTGLTDTQYF
TRBJ2-5	NA	NA	TRBV13	TGTGCCAGCAGCTTAGGCCGGGTTTCAGAGACCCAGTACTTC	CASSLGRVSETQYF
TRBJ1-1	NA	NA	TRBV9	TGTGCCAGCAGCGTTGGCGGCGGTGGTTACACTGAAGCTTTCTTT	CASSVGGGGYTEAFF
TRBJ2-7	NA	NA	TRBV2	TGTGCCAGCGAAGAGCGAGAAAACCCCTACGAGCAGTACTTC	CASEERENPYEQYF
TRBJ2-2	NA	few	TRBV9	TGTGCCAGGACAGCCGGGGAGCTGTTTTTT	CARTAGELFF
TRBJ2-1	NA	NA	TRBV2	TGTGCCAGCACCTCTTACAATGAGCAGTTCTTC	CASTSYNEQFF
TRBJ1-2	NA	NA	TRBV5-4	TGTGCCAGCAGCCCGACCGGCGGGGGTAACTATGGCTACACCTTC	CASSPTGGGNYGYTF
TRBJ1-1	NA	NA	TRBV5-4	TGTGCCAGCAGCTTGGCCGTGAACACTGAAGCTTTCTTT	CASSLAVNTEAFF
TRBJ2-7	NA	NA	TRBV27	TGTGCCAGCACCGTGAACGGGGGGGACAGAGAGCAGTACTTC	CASTVNGGDREQYF
TRBJ1-2	NA	NA	TRBV7-2	TGTGCCAGCAGCTTAGGTCGGGGTTCCGGCTATGGCTACACCTTC	CASSLGRGSGYGYTF
TRBJ1-2	TRBD1	NA	TRBV6-6	TGTGCCAGCAGTTTCCCCGGGACAGGACTCTATGGCTACACCTTC	CASSFPGTGLYGYTF
TRBJ2-2	NA	once	TRBV10-3	TGTGCCATCAGTGAGTCGAGTCTCCGGGACAATCGGGGCACCGGGGAGCTGTTTTTT	CAISESSLRDNRGTGELFF
TRBJ2-3	TRBD2	once	TRBV7-9	TGTGCCAGCAGCTTACTGTCTAGCGGGGAGATTTCGACAGATACGCAGTATTTT	CASSLLSSGEISTDTQYF
TRBJ1-4	NA	NA	TRBV27	TGTGCCAGCAGTTCACGACAGGCACGAACTAATGAAAAACTGTTTTTT	CASSSRQARTNEKLFF
TRBJ2-1	TRBD2	NA	TRBV5-1	TGCGCCAGCAGCTCGAGCCTCGGGACTAGCGGGGCGCAGTTCTTC	CASSSSLGTSGAQFF
TRBJ1-1	NA	NA	TRBV18	TGTGCCAGCTCACCTAAGACCGCGACTGGCAACACTGAAGCTTTCTTT	CASSPKTATGNTEAFF
TRBJ2-5	NA	NA	TRBV7-7	TGTGCTAGCAGCCGGGACATCCAAGAGACCCAGTACTTC	CASSRDIQETQYF
TRBJ2-7	TRBD2	NA	TRBV2	TGTGCCAGCAGTCGAGCGGGGGATCCCTACGAGCAGTACTTC	CASSRAGDPYEQYF
TRBJ2-7	NA	NA	TRBV28	TGTGCCATCGGACAGTCCTACGAGCAGTACTTC	CAIGQSYEQYF
TRBJ1-2	NA	NA	TRBV6-6	TGTGCCAGCAGTTACTCGGAAGGGGCAGGCTATGGCTACACCTTC	CASSYSEGAGYGYTF
TRBJ1-3	NA	NA	TRBV9	TGTGCCAGCAGCGTACAGGGTGCGATCGGAAACACCATATATTTT	CASSVQGAIGNTIYF
TRBJ2-3	NA	NA	TRBV9	TGTGCCAGCAGCCCTAGGGTCAGGTCAGGGGCGTTAGATACGCAGTATTTT	CASSPRVRSGALDTQYF
TRBJ2-3	TRBD1	NA	TRBV9	TGTGCCAGCAGCCATGGACAGGGCACAGATACGCAGTATTTT	CASSHGQGTDTQYF
TRBJ2-5	TRBD2	NA	TRBV9	TGTGCCAGCAGCGTAGGACTAGCGGGATTAGAGACCCAGTACTTC	CASSVGLAGLETQYF
TRBJ2-7	NA	NA	TRBV19	TGTGCCAGTAGTATGGACAGAGCAGGCGAGCAGTACTTC	CASSMDRAGEQYF
TRBJ1-6	TRBD1	NA	TRBV27	TGTGCCAGCAGTCTCGGGACAGCGAATTCACCCCTCCACTTT	CASSLGTANSPLHF
TRBJ1-5	NA	NA	TRBV7-9	TGTGCCAGCAGCCCGCTGGACATAGATAGCAATCAGCCCCAGCATTTT	CASSPLDIDSNQPQHF
TRBJ2-1	NA	NA	TRBV4-3	TGCGCCAGCAGCCAATCGCGAGGTGAGCAGTTCTTC	CASSQSRGEQFF
TRBJ2-7	NA	NA	TRBV28	TGTGCCAGCAGTATGGACAGTTTCGAGCAGTACTTC	CASSMDSFEQYF
TRBJ2-5	NA	NA	TRBV13	TGTGCCAGCAGCTTCGGACAGTCTAAGATGACCCAGTACTTC	CASSFGQSKMTQYF
TRBJ1-1	TRBD1	NA	TRBV2	TGTGCCAATCAGGGGGTTGAAGCTTTCTTT	CANQGVEAFF
TRBJ1-5	NA	NA	TRBV15	TGTGCCACCAGCAGAGAAGGGGGCAATCAGCCCCAGCATTTT	CATSREGGNQPQHF
TRBJ1-6	NA	NA	TRBV21-1	NA	CASSKGWGQGIAPLHF
TRBJ1-2	TRBD1	NA	TRBV15	TGTGCCACCAGCCAGGACAGGGGAGACGGCTACACCTTC	CATSQDRGDGYTF
TRBJ1-6	TRBD1	NA	TRBV4-3	TGCGCCAGCAGCCAGGACGGACAGGGACGAGTTTATTCACCCCTCCACTTT	CASSQDGQGRVYSPLHF
TRBJ2-5	TRBD1	NA	TRBV9	TGTGCCAGCAGCTTAGGGGGCCTCCAAGAGACCCAGTACTTC	CASSLGGLQETQYF
TRBJ1-6	NA	NA	TRBV6-6	TGTGCCAGCACCCCACCCGGGGAGGAAAAGGCTTCACCCCTCCACTTT	CASTPPGEEKASPLHF
TRBJ1-3	NA	NA	TRBV15	TGTGCCACCCGTCAGGCAGGCGCCTCTGGAAACACCATATATTTT	CATRQAGASGNTIYF
TRBJ2-2	NA	NA	TRBV19	TGTGCCAGTACCGCGGACTGGCTTAACACCGGGGAGCTGTTTTTT	CASTADWLNTGELFF
TRBJ1-4	NA	NA	TRBV18	TGTGCCAGCTCACCAGGTCGAACAGGATCCCAGAAACTGTTTTTT	CASSPGRTGSQKLFF
TRBJ2-7	TRBD2	NA	TRBV5-1	TGCGCCAGCAGCGGGGGGGGTCAATCCCAGGCGGAGCAGTACTTC	CASSGGGQSQAEQYF
TRBJ1-2	TRBD1	NA	TRBV27	TGTGCCAGCAGTTTGAACAGGGGTGACTATGGCTACACCTTC	CASSLNRGDYGYTF
TRBJ1-4	TRBD1	NA	TRBV7-6	TGTGCCAGCAGCTTAGGAGCAGGGGGTTTTGGAGAAAAACTGTTTTTT	CASSLGAGGFGEKLFF
TRBJ1-1	TRBD1	once	TRBV28	TGTGCCAGCAGTCGGACAGGGGGAAACACTGAAGCTTTCTTT	CASSRTGGNTEAFF
TRBJ2-1	NA	NA	TRBV4-3	TGCGCCAGCAGCCACACCCTAGCGACCCTCAATGAGCAGTTCTTC	CASSHTLATLNEQFF
TRBJ1-1	NA	NA	TRBV4-1	TGCGCCAGCAGGTGGGCAGATAACATGAACACTGAAGCTTTCTTT	CASRWADNMNTEAFF
TRBJ2-7	NA	NA	TRBV27	TGTGCCAGCAGTCCTCGGAGTCATCACGAGCAGTACTTC	CASSPRSHHEQYF